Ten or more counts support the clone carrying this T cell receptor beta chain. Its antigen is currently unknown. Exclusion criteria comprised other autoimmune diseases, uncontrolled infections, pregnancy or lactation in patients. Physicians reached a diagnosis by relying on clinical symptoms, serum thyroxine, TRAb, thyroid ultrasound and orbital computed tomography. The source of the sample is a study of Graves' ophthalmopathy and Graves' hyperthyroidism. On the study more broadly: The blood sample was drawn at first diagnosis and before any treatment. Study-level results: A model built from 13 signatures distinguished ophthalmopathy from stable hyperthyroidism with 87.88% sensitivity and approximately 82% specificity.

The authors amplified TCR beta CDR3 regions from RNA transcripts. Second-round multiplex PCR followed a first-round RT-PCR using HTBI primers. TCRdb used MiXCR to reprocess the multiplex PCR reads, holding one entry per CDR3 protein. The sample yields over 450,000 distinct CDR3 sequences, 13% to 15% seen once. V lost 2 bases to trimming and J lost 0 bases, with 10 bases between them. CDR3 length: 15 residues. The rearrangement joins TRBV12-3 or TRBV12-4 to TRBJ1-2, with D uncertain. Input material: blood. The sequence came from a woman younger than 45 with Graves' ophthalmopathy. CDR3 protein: CASSLRASANYGYTF. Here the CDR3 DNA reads TGTGCCAGCAGTTTAAGGGCCTCAGCTAACTATGGCTACACCTTC.